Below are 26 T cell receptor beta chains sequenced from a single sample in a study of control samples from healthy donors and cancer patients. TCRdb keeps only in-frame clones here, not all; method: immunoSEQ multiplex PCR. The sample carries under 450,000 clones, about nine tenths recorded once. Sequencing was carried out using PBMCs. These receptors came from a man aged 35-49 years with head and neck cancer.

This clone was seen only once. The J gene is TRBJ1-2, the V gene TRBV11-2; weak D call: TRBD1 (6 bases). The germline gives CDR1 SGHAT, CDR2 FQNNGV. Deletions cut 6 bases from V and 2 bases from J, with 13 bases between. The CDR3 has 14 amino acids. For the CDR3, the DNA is TGTGCCAGCAGTTTTGGGGGGCAGAACTATGGCTACACCTTC. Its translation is CASSFGGQNYGYTF.

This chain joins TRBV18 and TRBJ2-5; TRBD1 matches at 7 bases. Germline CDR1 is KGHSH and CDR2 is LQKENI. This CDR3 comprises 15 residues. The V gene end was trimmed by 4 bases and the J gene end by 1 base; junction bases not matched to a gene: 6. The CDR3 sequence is CASSLSTGTQETQYF. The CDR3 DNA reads TGTGCCAGCTCACTTTCGACAGGGACCCAAGAGACCCAGTACTTC.

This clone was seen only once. The CDR3 loop is CASTQASGRWNEQFF. For the CDR3, the DNA is TGTGCCAGCACCCAGGCGAGCGGGAGGTGGAATGAGCAGTTCTTC. The chain is built from TRBV6-5 and TRBJ2-1; TRBD2 aligns across 9 bases. The CDR3 is made up of 15 amino acids. The J segment lost 7 bases and the V segment lost 7 bases, leaving 11 bases of the junction unmatched. Germline loops: CDR1 MNHEY, CDR2 SVGAGI.

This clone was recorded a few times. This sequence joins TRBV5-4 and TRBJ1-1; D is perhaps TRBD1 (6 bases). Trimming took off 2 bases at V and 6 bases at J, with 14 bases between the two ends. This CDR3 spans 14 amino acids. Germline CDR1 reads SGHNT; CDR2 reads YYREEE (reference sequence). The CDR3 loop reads CASSLKGDGAEAFF. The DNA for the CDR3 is TGTGCCAGCAGCTTAAAGGGGGATGGGGCTGAAGCTTTCTTT.

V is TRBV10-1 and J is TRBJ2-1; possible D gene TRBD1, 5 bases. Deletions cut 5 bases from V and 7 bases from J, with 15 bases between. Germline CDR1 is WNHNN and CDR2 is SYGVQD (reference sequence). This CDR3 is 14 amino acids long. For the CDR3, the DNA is TGCGCCAGCAGTTTCTCGCAAAGGGGAAATGAGCAGTTCTTC. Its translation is CASSFSQRGNEQFF.

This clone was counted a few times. The CDR3 region is CASSQAGWTDTQYF. CDR3 bases: TGTGCCAGCAGCCAAGCCGGCTGGACAGATACGCAGTATTTT. The rearrangement links TRBV3-1 (or the pseudogene TRBV3-2) to TRBJ2-3; D remains ambiguous. The length of the CDR3 is 14 residues. V lost 1 base and J 3 bases, leaving 8 bases between the germline ends. Germline CDR1 reads LGHDT; CDR2 reads YNNKEL (reference sequence).

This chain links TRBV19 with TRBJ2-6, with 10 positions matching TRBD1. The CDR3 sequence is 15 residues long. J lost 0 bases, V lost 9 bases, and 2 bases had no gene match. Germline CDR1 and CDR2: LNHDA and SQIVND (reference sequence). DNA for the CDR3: TGTGCCAGCAGGGACAGGGGCTCTGGGGCCAACGTCCTGACTTTC. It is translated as CASRDRGSGANVLTF.

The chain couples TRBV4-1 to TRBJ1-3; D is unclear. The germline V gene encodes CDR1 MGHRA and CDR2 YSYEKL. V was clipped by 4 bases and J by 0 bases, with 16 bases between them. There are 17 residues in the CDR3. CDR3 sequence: CASSPFLDRVSGNTIYF. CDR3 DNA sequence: TGCGCCAGCAGCCCCTTTCTTGACCGAGTCTCTGGAAACACCATATATTTT.

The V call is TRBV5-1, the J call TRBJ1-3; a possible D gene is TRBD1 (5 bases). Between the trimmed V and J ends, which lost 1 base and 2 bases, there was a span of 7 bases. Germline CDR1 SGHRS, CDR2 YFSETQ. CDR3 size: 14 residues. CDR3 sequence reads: CASSLLGAGNTIYF. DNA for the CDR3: TGCGCCAGCAGCTTGCTAGGGGCTGGAAACACCATATATTTT.

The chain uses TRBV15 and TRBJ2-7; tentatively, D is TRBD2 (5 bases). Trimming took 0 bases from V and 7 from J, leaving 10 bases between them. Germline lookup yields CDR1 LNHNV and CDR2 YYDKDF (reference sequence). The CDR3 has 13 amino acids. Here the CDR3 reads CATSREPGGEQYF. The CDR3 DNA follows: TGTGCCACCAGCAGAGAACCGGGCGGGGAGCAGTACTTC.

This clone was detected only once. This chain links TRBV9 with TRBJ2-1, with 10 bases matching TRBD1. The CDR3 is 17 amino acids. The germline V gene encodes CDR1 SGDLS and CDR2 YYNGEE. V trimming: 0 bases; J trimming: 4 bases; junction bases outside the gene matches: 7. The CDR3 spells CASSVERDRGGYNEQFF. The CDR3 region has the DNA TGTGCCAGCAGCGTAGAGCGGGACAGGGGTGGGTACAATGAGCAGTTCTTC.

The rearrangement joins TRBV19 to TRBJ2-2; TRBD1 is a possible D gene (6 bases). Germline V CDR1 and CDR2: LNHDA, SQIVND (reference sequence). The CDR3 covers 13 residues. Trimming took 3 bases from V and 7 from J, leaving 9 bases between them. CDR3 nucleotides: TGTGCCAGTAGTATCACAGGGAACGGGGAGCTGTTTTTT. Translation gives CASSITGNGELFF.

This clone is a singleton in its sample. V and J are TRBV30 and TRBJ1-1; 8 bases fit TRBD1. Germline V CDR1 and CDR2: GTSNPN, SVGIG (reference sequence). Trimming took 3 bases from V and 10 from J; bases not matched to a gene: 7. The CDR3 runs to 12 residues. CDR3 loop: CAWRIAGQGAFF. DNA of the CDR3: TGTGCCTGGAGAATCGCAGGACAGGGAGCTTTCTTT.

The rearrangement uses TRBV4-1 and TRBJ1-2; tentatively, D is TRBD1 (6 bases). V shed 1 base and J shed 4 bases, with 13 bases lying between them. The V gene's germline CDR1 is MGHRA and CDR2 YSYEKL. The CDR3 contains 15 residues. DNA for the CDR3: TGCGCCAGCAGCCAAGGCCCCCCAGGGGCCTATGGCTACACCTTC. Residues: CASSQGPPGAYGYTF.

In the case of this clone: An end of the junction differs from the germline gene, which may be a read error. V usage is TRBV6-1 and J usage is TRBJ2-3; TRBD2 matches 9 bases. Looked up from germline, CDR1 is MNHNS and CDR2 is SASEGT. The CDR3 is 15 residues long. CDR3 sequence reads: CASSEAGGPTDTQYF. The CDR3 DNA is TGTGCCAGCAGCGAAGCGGGGGGACCCACAGATACGCAGTATTTT.

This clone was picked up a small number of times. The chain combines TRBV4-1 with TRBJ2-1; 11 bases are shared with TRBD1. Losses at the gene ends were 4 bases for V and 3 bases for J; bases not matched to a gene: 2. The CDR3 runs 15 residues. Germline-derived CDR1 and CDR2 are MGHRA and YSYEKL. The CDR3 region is CASSLDRGLYNEQFF. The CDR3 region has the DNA TGCGCCAGCAGCCTGGACAGGGGGCTCTACAATGAGCAGTTCTTC.

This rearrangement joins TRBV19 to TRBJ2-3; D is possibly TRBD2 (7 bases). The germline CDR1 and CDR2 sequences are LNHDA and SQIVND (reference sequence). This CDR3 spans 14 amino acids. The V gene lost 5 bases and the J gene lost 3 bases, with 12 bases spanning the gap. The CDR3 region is CASSWGGRTDTQYF. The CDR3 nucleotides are TGTGCCAGTAGTTGGGGGGGGCGGACAGATACGCAGTATTTT. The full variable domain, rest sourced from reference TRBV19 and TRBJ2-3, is DGGITQSPKYLFRKEGQNVTLSCEQNLNHDAMYWYRQDPGQGLRLIYYSQIVNDFQKGDIAEGYSVSREKKESFPLTVTSAQKNPTAFYLCASSWGGRTDTQYFGPGTRLTVL.

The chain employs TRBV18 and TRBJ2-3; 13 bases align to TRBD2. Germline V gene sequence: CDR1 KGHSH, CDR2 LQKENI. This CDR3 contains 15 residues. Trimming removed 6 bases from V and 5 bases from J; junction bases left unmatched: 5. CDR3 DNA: TGTGCCAGCTCCCAACTAGCGGGGGGGCAAGATACGCAGTATTTT. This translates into CASSQLAGGQDTQYF.

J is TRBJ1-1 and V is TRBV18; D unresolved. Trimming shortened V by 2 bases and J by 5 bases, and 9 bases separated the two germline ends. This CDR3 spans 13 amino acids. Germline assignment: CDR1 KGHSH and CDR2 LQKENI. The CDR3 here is CASSPTAVTEAFF. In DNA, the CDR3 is TGTGCCAGCTCACCAACGGCAGTAACTGAAGCTTTCTTT.

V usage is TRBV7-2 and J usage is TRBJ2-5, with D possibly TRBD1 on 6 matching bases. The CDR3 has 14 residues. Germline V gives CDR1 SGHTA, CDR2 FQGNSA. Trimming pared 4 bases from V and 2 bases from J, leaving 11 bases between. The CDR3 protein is CASSSNRAQETQYF. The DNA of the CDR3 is TGTGCCAGCAGCTCAAACAGGGCGCAAGAGACCCAGTACTTC.

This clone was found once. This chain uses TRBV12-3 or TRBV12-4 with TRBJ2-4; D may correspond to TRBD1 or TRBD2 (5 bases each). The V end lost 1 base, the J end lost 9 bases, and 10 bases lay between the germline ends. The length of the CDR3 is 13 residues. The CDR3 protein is CASSLGGPGIQYF. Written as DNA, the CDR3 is TGTGCCAGCAGTTTAGGGGGACCGGGCATTCAGTACTTC.

Here the CDR3 DNA reads TGTGCCAGTAAGAGACGGTCGAACACTGAAGCTTTCTTT. Its translation: CASKRRSNTEAFF. The chain combines TRBV19 with TRBJ1-1; no reliable D call. CDR1 and CDR2 (germline): LNHDA, SQIVND (reference sequence). The CDR3 covers 13 residues. The V and J ends lost 7 bases and 1 base respectively, with 10 bases between them.

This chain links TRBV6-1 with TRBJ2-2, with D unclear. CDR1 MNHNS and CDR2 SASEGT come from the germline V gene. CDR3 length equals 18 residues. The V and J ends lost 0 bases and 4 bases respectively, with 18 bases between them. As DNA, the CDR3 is TGTGCCAGCAGTGAAGCGTTAGGCCGAAGGGTAATCACCGGGGAGCTGTTTTTT. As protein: CASSEALGRRVITGELFF.

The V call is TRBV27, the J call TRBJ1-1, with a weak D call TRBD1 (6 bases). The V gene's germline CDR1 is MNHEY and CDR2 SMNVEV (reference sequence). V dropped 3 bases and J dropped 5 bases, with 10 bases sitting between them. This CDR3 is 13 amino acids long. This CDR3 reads CASSLGAGTEAFF. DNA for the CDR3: TGTGCCAGCAGTTTGGGGGCAGGGACTGAAGCTTTCTTT.

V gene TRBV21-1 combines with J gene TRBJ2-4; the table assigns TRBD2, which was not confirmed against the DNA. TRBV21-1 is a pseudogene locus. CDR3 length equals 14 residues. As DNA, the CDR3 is TGTGCCAGCAGCCTCCTATACTACCAAGGCATTCAGTACTTC. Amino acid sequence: CASSLLYYQGIQYF.

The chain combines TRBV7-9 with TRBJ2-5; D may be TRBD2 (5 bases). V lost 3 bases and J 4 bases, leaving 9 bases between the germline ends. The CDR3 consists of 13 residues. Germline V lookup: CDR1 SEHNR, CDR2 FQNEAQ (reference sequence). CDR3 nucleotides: TGTGCCAGCAGCTTGCGGGCGGGAGAGACCCAGTACTTC. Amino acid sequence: CASSLRAGETQYF. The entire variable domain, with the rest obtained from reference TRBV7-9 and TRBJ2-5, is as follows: DTGVSQNPRHKITKRGQNVTFRCDPISEHNRLYWYRQTLGQGPEFLTYFQNEAQLEKSRLLSDRFSAERPKGSFSTLEIQRTEQGDSAMYLCASSLRAGETQYFGPGTRLLVL.